The clone carrying this T cell receptor (beta chain) is a singleton in its sample. This sample is drawn from a study of control samples from healthy donors and cancer patients. The CDR3 is 15 residues long. V gave up 4 bases and J gave up 4 bases, with 14 bases separating them. Germline values: CDR1 SGHDT, CDR2 YYEEEE. The protocol was immunoSEQ multiplex PCR, while the TCRdb copy is restricted to in-frame clones and leaves out a portion. This sample has 25,000 to 35,000 clones; about 86% occur once, and the top ten carry about 1.6%. V is TRBV5-6 and J is TRBJ1-4, with D possibly TRBD1 on 6 matching bases. Sequencing input: PBMCs. The clonotype was recovered from a woman in her 40s with lung cancer. The CDR3 protein is CASSTKTGYNEKLFF. DNA of the CDR3: TGTGCCAGCAGCACCAAGACAGGTTATAATGAAAAACTGTTTTTT.